The clone carrying this TCR beta chain showed up just once. The record originates from a study of blood T cell repertoires in COVID-19. Original data processing: Amplified reference gene primers provided the basis for estimating nucleated cell counts. Sequencing was performed with immunoSEQ multiplex PCR; in TCRdb, only in-frame clones are kept and a portion is missing. The DNA gave D and trimming, while V, J and clone size come from that table. The data show 52,000 or so clones, 70% to 90% seen once. The CDR3 is made up of 17 amino acids. J lost 0 bases, V lost 6 bases, and 7 bases had no gene match. Per the germline V gene, CDR1 is LGHNT and CDR2 is FRNRAP.

The chain is built from TRBV12-5 and TRBJ2-1; 11 bases match TRBD2. Sequences were obtained from peripheral blood. The receptor was isolated from a human donor in a cohort sampled during active COVID-19. CDR3 in amino acids: CASGQIAGGGSYNEQFF. The CDR3 coding sequence is TGTGCTAGTGGACAGATAGCGGGAGGGGGCTCCTACAATGAGCAGTTCTTC.